These T cell receptor beta chains were read from a single sample in a study of glioma-infiltrating T cells after dendritic cell vaccination. The data were produced by immunoSEQ multiplex PCR, yet TCRdb's version contains in-frame clones alone and is incomplete. The sample shows under 130,000 clones, 85% to 90% of them seen only once. The starting material was blood, obtained after dendritic cell vaccination. The source is a human donor with glioblastoma. Each CDR3 is given with its conserved first and last residue. The D gene is left open where the match is weak. Where a row states a size, it is once, few, many or the class of an expanded clone; other rows omit it.

J	V	D	size	DNA	CDR3
TRBJ2-7	TRBV5-4	TRBD2	NA	TGTGCCAGCAGCTTGATCGGGAGGGTCTCCTACGAGCAGTACTTC	CASSLIGRVSYEQYF
TRBJ2-1	TRBV5-1	TRBD2	NA	TGCGCCAGCAGCATAGGGACTAGCGAGAACAATGAGCAGTTCTTC	CASSIGTSENNEQFF
TRBJ2-7	TRBV27	TRBD1	NA	TGTGCCAGCAGTTTTGGGGACAGGAGCTCCTACGAGCAGTACTTC	CASSFGDRSSYEQYF
TRBJ2-7	TRBV6-1	TRBD1	NA	TGTGCCAGCAGTGAATTACGGCAGGGGGCCTACGAGCAGTACTTC	CASSELRQGAYEQYF
TRBJ2-2	TRBV6-1	NA	NA	TGTGCCAGCAGTGAAGAGGCAGGGGCCCCCGGGGAGCTGTTTTTT	CASSEEAGAPGELFF
TRBJ2-7	TRBV11-2	NA	once	TGTGCCAGCAGCTCATCTGGCACCTCAATCTACGAGCAGTACTTC	CASSSSGTSIYEQYF
TRBJ2-6	TRBV9	NA	NA	TGTGCCAGCAGTACTAGCTCTGGGGCCAACGTCCTGACTTTC	CASSTSSGANVLTF
TRBJ2-7	TRBV6-1	TRBD2	NA	TGTGCCACTGGGGGGGGACCCTACGAGCAGTACTTC	CATGGGPYEQYF
TRBJ1-2	TRBV9	TRBD1	NA	TGTGCCAGCAGCGCCGCTACAGGAACCGGGACAGGATATGGCTACACCTTC	CASSAATGTGTGYGYTF
TRBJ2-1	TRBV21-1	NA	once	TGTGCCAGCAGCAAAGATTCCACTAGCGGGACCCCCTACAATGAGCAGTTCTTC	CASSKDSTSGTPYNEQFF
TRBJ1-4	TRBV2	NA	NA	TGCGTTGGGGGCAACGATGAAAAACTGTTTTTT	CVGGNDEKLFF
TRBJ1-1	TRBV4-1	TRBD1	NA	TGTGCCAGCAGCGCGGGACAGGGGATCGCTGAAGCTTTCTTT	CASSAGQGIAEAFF
TRBJ2-5	TRBV2	TRBD1	NA	TGTGCCAGCAGTAGTGACAGGGGACAAGAGACCCAGTACTTC	CASSSDRGQETQYF
TRBJ2-7	TRBV27	TRBD2	NA	TGTGCCAGCAGAGGACTAGCGGCCTACGAGCAGTACTTC	CASRGLAAYEQYF
TRBJ2-7	TRBV5-5	NA	NA	TGTGCCAGCAGCTTTTCGGTGACAGCGACCTACGAGCAGTACTTC	CASSFSVTATYEQYF
TRBJ2-2	TRBV9	NA	NA	TGTGCCAGCAGCGTAACAGGGTCCGGGGAGCTGTTTTTT	CASSVTGSGELFF
TRBJ2-1	TRBV6-5	TRBD1	few	TGTGCCAGCAGTGGGACAGAATACAATGAGCAGTTCTTC	CASSGTEYNEQFF
TRBJ1-2	TRBV5-4	NA	once	TGTGCCAGCTCACGGGAGGGGTTCTCATTCGCTAACTATGGCTACACCTTC	CASSREGFSFANYGYTF
TRBJ1-4	TRBV7-8	NA	once	TGTGCCAGCAGCCTGACAGGTCCAACTAATGAAAAACTGTTTTTT	CASSLTGPTNEKLFF
TRBJ2-7	TRBV5-6	NA	NA	TGTGCCAGCAGACTGACGGGAGTTCCCGAGCAGTACTTC	CASRLTGVPEQYF
TRBJ1-1	TRBV14	NA	NA	TGTGCCAGCAGCCTAGGGAGAGGCACTGAAGCTTTCTTT	CASSLGRGTEAFF
TRBJ1-2	TRBV19	NA	NA	TGTGCCGTACGACAGCCGCAGGAATATGGCTACACCTTC	CAVRQPQEYGYTF
TRBJ1-6	TRBV1	NA	once	TGCACCAGCAGCCAAGGGCCTAGCTCCTATAATTCCCCCCTCCACTTT	CTSSQGPSSYNSPLHF
TRBJ2-1	TRBV27	TRBD2	NA	TGTGCCAGCAGTTCTTATAGCGGGGGATACAATGAGCAGTTCTTC	CASSSYSGGYNEQFF
TRBJ1-2	TRBV7-9	NA	NA	TGTGCCAGCAGCTTAGTGGGAGGATCGGGCTACACCTTC	CASSLVGGSGYTF
TRBJ2-1	TRBV9	TRBD1	NA	TGTGCCAGCAGCCGACAGGGCGTAGAGGATGAGCAGTTCTTC	CASSRQGVEDEQFF
TRBJ1-3	TRBV5-1	TRBD1	NA	TGCGCCAGCAGCGAAGGGGGCACGCTGGAAAACACCATATATTTT	CASSEGGTLENTIYF
TRBJ1-3	TRBV5-1	NA	NA	TGCGCCAGCAGCTTGGTAGGCGGGAGCTCTGGAAACACCATATATTTT	CASSLVGGSSGNTIYF
TRBJ2-7	TRBV5-1	TRBD1	NA	TGCGCCAGCAGTAGGGGGCCTTCCTCCTACGAGCAGTACTTC	CASSRGPSSYEQYF
TRBJ2-6	TRBV2	NA	once	TGTGCCAGCAGTAAGACAGGTGGCCCTGGGGCCAACGTCCTGACTTTC	CASSKTGGPGANVLTF
TRBJ1-1	TRBV29-1	NA	NA	TGCAGCGCAAGTGGCCCGAACACTGAAGCTTTCTTT	CSASGPNTEAFF
TRBJ1-1	TRBV7-9	NA	NA	TGTGCCAGATTTGGGCAGAACACTGAAGCTTTCTTT	CARFGQNTEAFF
TRBJ1-4	TRBV19	TRBD1	NA	TGTGCCAGTAGTCATCCAGGGGGCGCCGCTGGCGAAAAACTGTTTTTT	CASSHPGGAAGEKLFF
TRBJ1-3	TRBV9	TRBD1	NA	TGTGCCAGCAGCGTAGATCGACAGGGGGCAGCTGGAAACACCATATATTTT	CASSVDRQGAAGNTIYF
TRBJ2-7	TRBV6-5	TRBD2	NA	TGTGCCAGCAGTTACGTACTAGCGGGGCAAACCTACGAGCAGTACTTC	CASSYVLAGQTYEQYF
TRBJ2-1	TRBV7-7	TRBD2	NA	TGTGCTAGCAGCTTATTACCCCAAGGGGGCCCTAGCGGGAGCCTCAATGAGCAGTTCTTC	CASSLLPQGGPSGSLNEQFF
TRBJ1-2	TRBV19	TRBD1	NA	TGTGCCAGTAGTGTCGGACAGGGCGGCTATGGCTACACCTTC	CASSVGQGGYGYTF
TRBJ1-1	TRBV5-1	TRBD1	NA	TGCGCCAGCAGGCAGGGGACAGGCGCTGAAGCTTTCTTT	CASRQGTGAEAFF
TRBJ2-1	TRBV14	NA	NA	TGTGCCAGCAGCCAGATTGGGGGCGGCAGCTCCTACAATGAGCAGTTCTTC	CASSQIGGGSSYNEQFF
TRBJ2-7	TRBV7-2	NA	NA	TGTGCCAGCAGCTTAGAGGTCTGGAGCTACGAGCAGTACTTC	CASSLEVWSYEQYF